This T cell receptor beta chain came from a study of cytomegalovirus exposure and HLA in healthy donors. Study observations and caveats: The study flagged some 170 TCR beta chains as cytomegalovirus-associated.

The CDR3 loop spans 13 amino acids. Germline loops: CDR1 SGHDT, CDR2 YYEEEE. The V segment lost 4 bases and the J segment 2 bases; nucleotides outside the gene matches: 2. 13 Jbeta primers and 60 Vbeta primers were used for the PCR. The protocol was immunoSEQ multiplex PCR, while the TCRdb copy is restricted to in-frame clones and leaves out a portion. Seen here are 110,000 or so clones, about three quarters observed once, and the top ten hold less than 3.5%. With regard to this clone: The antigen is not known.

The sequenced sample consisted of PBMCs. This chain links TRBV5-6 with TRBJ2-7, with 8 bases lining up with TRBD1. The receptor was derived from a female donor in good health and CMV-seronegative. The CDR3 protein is CASSQGQAYEQYF. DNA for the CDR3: TGTGCCAGCAGCCAGGGACAGGCCTACGAGCAGTACTTC. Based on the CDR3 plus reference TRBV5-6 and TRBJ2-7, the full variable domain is DAGVTQSPTHLIKTRGQQVTLRCSPKSGHDTVSWYQQALGQGPQFIFQYYEEEERQRGNFPDRFSGHQFPNYSSELNVNALLLGDSALYLCASSQGQAYEQYFGPGTRLTVT.